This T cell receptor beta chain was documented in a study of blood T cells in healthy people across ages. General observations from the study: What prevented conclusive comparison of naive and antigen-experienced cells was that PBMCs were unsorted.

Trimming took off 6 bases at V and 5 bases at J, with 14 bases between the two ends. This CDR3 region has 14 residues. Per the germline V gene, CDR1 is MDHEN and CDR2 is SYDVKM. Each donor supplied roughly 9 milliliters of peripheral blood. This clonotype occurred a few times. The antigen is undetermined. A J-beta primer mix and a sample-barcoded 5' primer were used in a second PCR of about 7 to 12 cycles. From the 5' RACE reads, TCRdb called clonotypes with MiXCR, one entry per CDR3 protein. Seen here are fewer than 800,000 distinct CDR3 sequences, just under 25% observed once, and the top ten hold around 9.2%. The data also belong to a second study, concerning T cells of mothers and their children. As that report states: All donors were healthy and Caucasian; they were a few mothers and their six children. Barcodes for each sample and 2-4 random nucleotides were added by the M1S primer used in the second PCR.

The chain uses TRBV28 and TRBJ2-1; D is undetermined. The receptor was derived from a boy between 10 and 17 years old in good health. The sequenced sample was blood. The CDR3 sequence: CASRYPSKDNEQFF. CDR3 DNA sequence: TGTGCCAGCAGATACCCCTCTAAAGACAATGAGCAGTTCTTC.